The present T cell receptor beta chain was sequenced within a study of blood T cell repertoires in COVID-19. This clone showed up just a few times. The sample contains more than one DNA sequence encoding this CDR3. The protocol was immunoSEQ multiplex PCR, while the TCRdb copy is restricted to in-frame clones and leaves out a portion. The sample has 65,000 to 75,000 clones; 75% to 95% are singletons. Sequencing was done on a sample of peripheral blood. This TCR derives from a human donor with active COVID-19. The donor label of this sample is uncertain.

Here the CDR3 reads CASSSDRVSGNTIYF. DNA for the CDR3: TGTGCCAGCAGCTCCGACAGGGTCTCTGGAAACACCATATATTTT. The chain links TRBV7-2 to TRBJ1-3; 7 positions agree with TRBD1. With 4 bases clipped from V and 0 bases from J, the junction kept 3 bases outside the gene matches. This CDR3 region has 15 residues. Germline V CDR1 and CDR2: SGHTA, FQGNSA.